One sample yielded the 2 T cell receptor beta chains listed below, sequenced in a study of CD8+ T cells in alopecia areata. Investigators isolated RNA and reverse transcribed it into cDNA to act as the sequencing template. The assay was immunoSEQ multiplex PCR, and TCRdb's table has in-frame clones only and misses some. The sample has approximately 180,000 clones; 63% are singletons. The material was CD4+ T cells sorted from blood, obtained at week 0. These receptors were collected from a human donor with alopecia areata.

The chain is built from TRBV2 and TRBJ2-7; D perhaps matches TRBD1 (5 bases). The CDR3 length is 15 residues. Looked up from germline, CDR1 is SNHLY and CDR2 is FYNNEI. V lost 7 bases to trimming and J lost 0 bases, with 16 bases between them. The CDR3 coding sequence is TGTGCCAGCACCTTGGACACGCCGACCTCCTACGAGCAGTACTTC. This translates into CASTLDTPTSYEQYF.

The V and J genes are TRBV4-3 and TRBJ2-5; 8 positions agree with TRBD1. CDR3 length: 14 residues. Germline V lookup: CDR1 LGHNA, CDR2 YSLEER. Trimming cost V 4 bases and J 2 bases; bases outside gene matches: 3. The CDR3, as DNA: TGCGCCAGCAGCCGAGGACAGGGACAAGAGACCCAGTACTTC. This sequence encodes CASSRGQGQETQYF.